The 15 T cell receptor beta chains below come from one sample, sequenced in a study of blood T cells in healthy people across ages. Through a sample-barcoded 5' primer and a J-beta primer mix, a second PCR was run for roughly 7 to 12 cycles. One entry per CDR3 protein, called by TCRdb with MiXCR from the 5' RACE reads. The sample consists of about 1.1 million distinct CDR3 sequences, roughly two fifths of them appearing once. The sequencing sample was made of blood. These receptors came from a man aged 18 to 29 in good health.

This clonotype was detected only once. This chain connects TRBV3-1 to TRBJ2-7; no definite D call. CDR3 length equals 12 residues. CDR1 and CDR2 from the germline V gene are LGHDT and YNNKEL (reference sequence). V was pared by 2 bases and J by 7 bases, with 9 bases between. The CDR3 here is CASSQRGDEQYF. CDR3 coding DNA: TGTGCCAGCAGCCAACGTGGGGATGAGCAGTACTTC.

A remark on this clonotype: This may come from a read error, since a much larger clone is one base off. This chain links TRBV10-3 with TRBJ2-1; the D gene is possibly TRBD1 (5 bases). Germline V gene data show CDR1 as ENHRY and CDR2 as SYGVKD. V lost 4 bases to trimming and J lost 10 bases, with 17 bases between them. CDR3 length equals 14 residues. The CDR3 reads CAISGQGYVYEQFF. The CDR3 DNA sequence: TGTGCCATCAGTGGTCAGGGTTATGTTTACGAGCAGTTCTTC.

This clonotype was counted only a few times. This chain connects TRBV4-1 to TRBJ1-4, with a possible D match to TRBD1 (5 bases). The CDR3 consists of 15 residues. The germline CDR1 and CDR2 sequences are MGHRA and YSYEKL. V lost 0 bases and J 5 bases, leaving 10 bases between the germline ends. The CDR3 sequence: CASSQDIAGNEKLFF. The CDR3 coding sequence is TGCGCCAGCAGCCAAGATATCGCAGGGAATGAAAAACTGTTTTTT.

About this clonotype: This could be a read error, since a much larger clone is one nucleotide away. The rearrangement links TRBV5-1 to TRBJ2-3; the match to TRBD1 covers 8 bases. Germline values: CDR1 SGHRS, CDR2 YFSETQ. The length of the CDR3 is 15 residues. This CDR3 reads CTSSFRGQATDTQYF. The CDR3 bases are TGCACCAGCAGCTTCCGGGGACAGGCCACAGATACGCAGTATTTT.

This sequence joins TRBV20-1 and TRBJ2-3, with D perhaps TRBD1 (5 bases). Trimming shortened V by 0 bases and J by 2 bases, and 15 bases separated the two germline ends. The CDR3 runs to 16 residues. Germline CDR1 reads DFQATT; CDR2 reads SNEGSKA (reference sequence). CDR3 bases: TGCAGTGCTAGAGATCCGGCAGGGATCACCACAGATACGCAGTATTTT. Encoded protein: CSARDPAGITTDTQYF.

This chain links TRBV5-1 with TRBJ2-1, with D tentatively TRBD1 (6 bases). The J call may be mistaken, given a closer DNA end match to TRBJ2-7. The length of the CDR3 is 14 residues. Germline CDR1 is SGHRS and CDR2 is YFSETQ. The CDR3 protein is CANREQSPYNEQYF. CDR3 sequence (DNA): TGCGCCAACAGGGAACAGAGTCCCTACAATGAGCAGTACTTC.

The chain employs TRBV12-3 or TRBV12-4 and TRBJ1-1, with TRBD1 matching over 8 bases. V lost 6 bases to trimming and J lost 1 base; unmatched junction nucleotides: 10. The CDR3 totals 16 residues. The CDR3 sequence is CASSRVAGTGNTEAFF. The CDR3 region has the DNA TGTGCCAGCAGCAGAGTCGCCGGGACAGGGAACACTGAAGCTTTCTTT.

The V call is TRBV9, the J call TRBJ1-1; D is perhaps TRBD1 (5 bases). This CDR3 spans 15 amino acids. CDR1 SGDLS and CDR2 YYNGEE come from the germline V gene. The V end was cut by 0 bases, the J end by 1 base, with 10 bases between. The CDR3 DNA is TGTGCCAGCAGCGTAGAAGGCAGGGCGAACACTGAAGCTTTCTTT. This translates into CASSVEGRANTEAFF.

In its sample, this clonotype was seen a few times. The chain recombines TRBV4-2 with TRBJ2-1; D call uncertain. This CDR3 is built from 12 residues. In germline, CDR1 is LGHNA, CDR2 YNFKEQ. V lost 0 bases and J lost 10, with 7 bases in between. CDR3 loop: CASSQDNWEQFF. The CDR3 coding sequence is TGTGCCAGCAGCCAAGATAATTGGGAGCAGTTCTTC.

In regard to this clonotype: A read error may be the cause here, since a much bigger clone is one base away. The chain couples TRBV7-2 to TRBJ2-3, with D unclear. Per the germline V gene, CDR1 is SGHTA and CDR2 is FQGNSA. The CDR3 is 14 amino acids. The CDR3 nucleotides read TGTGTCAGCAGCTCCGAAAGGGGCACAGATACGCAGTATTTT. Protein product: CVSSSERGTDTQYF.

This chain links TRBV6-6 with TRBJ1-1, with a possible D match to TRBD1 (6 bases). The CDR3 runs 13 residues. V gave up 4 bases and J gave up 7 bases, with 13 bases separating them. Looked up from germline, CDR1 is MNHNY and CDR2 is SVGAGI (reference sequence). The CDR3 DNA reads TGTGCCAGCAGTTCCTACAGGGTTAATGAAGCTTTCTTT. Its translation is CASSSYRVNEAFF.

CDR3 coding DNA: TGTGCCAGCAGCCACGCCAGTGTAGATGGCGGGGAGCTGTTTTTT. It encodes CASSHASVDGGELFF. The gene calls are TRBV4-2 and TRBJ2-2; no reliable D call. This CDR3 spans 15 amino acids. Germline V gene lookup returns CDR1 LGHNA and CDR2 YNFKEQ. V gave up 3 bases and J gave up 7 bases, with 15 bases separating them.

The V call is TRBV6-6, the J call TRBJ2-7; 13 bases align to TRBD2. V was clipped by 8 bases and J by 7 bases; unmatched bases: 14. In germline, CDR1 is MNHNY, CDR2 SVGAGI (reference sequence). There are 16 residues in the CDR3. CDR3 nucleotides: TGTGCCAGCCGCGAGTTGGGACTAGCGGGGAACAATGAGCAGTACTTC. It translates to CASRELGLAGNNEQYF.

The genes are TRBV14 and TRBJ2-2; D is unresolved. Germline CDR1 SGHDN, CDR2 FVKESK. Trimming shortened V by 0 bases and J by 6 bases, and 5 bases separated the two germline ends. The CDR3 runs 13 residues. This CDR3 reads CASSQDNAGELFF. CDR3 bases: TGTGCCAGCAGCCAAGATAATGCCGGGGAGCTGTTTTTT.

The genes are TRBV6-5 and TRBJ2-1, with D unresolved. The J call could be wrong; TRBJ2-7 is a better fit for the DNA end. Germline CDR1 is MNHEY and CDR2 is SVGAGI. This CDR3 has 14 amino acids. The CDR3 here is CASSAKGPYNEQYF. CDR3 DNA sequence: TGTGCCAGCAGTGCTAAGGGCCCTTACAATGAGCAGTACTTC.